This entry lists 27 T cell receptor beta chains sequenced from one sample in a study of blood T cell repertoires in COVID-19. Libraries were prepared by immunoSEQ multiplex PCR; TCRdb keeps only in-frame clonotypes and omits some of them. This sample carries about 180,000 clones, roughly 87% of them seen once, and the ten largest clones take around 1.4%. The sample was peripheral blood. Source of these receptors: a woman between 50 and 59 years old with acute or convalescent COVID-19.

The gene calls are TRBV4-3 and TRBJ2-1; TRBD1 aligns across 7 bases. The CDR3 spans 15 residues. The V gene end was trimmed by 4 bases and the J gene end by 1 base; junction bases not matched to a gene: 4. Looked up from germline, CDR1 is LGHNA and CDR2 is YSLEER. The CDR3 protein is CASSPQGVSYNEQFF. The CDR3, as DNA: TGCGCCAGCAGCCCTCAGGGGGTGTCCTACAATGAGCAGTTCTTC.

The chain has TRBV18 and TRBJ1-1; D possibly corresponds to TRBD1 (6 bases). Trimming cost V 3 bases and J 1 base, with 15 bases left between them. The length of the CDR3 is 16 residues. Germline V lookup: CDR1 KGHSH, CDR2 LQKENI. Here the CDR3 reads CASSPSQGWENTEAFF. DNA of the CDR3: TGTGCCAGCTCACCGTCACAGGGCTGGGAGAACACTGAAGCTTTCTTT.

V is TRBV5-1 and J is TRBJ2-7; D is undetermined. Germline loops: CDR1 SGHRS, CDR2 YFSETQ. Trimming removed 4 bases from V and 7 bases from J, with 18 bases in between. This CDR3 region has 14 residues. The CDR3 nucleotides are TGCGCCAGCAGCACCAACAGTGACCCTCGAGAGCAGTACTTC. Translation gives CASSTNSDPREQYF.

The CDR3 is CASSIPGIAETQYF. The CDR3 nucleotides are TGTGCCAGTAGTATACCAGGGATCGCAGAGACCCAGTACTTC. The genes are TRBV19 and TRBJ2-5, with a possible D match to TRBD1 (5 bases). Germline values: CDR1 LNHDA, CDR2 SQIVND (reference sequence). Trimming stripped 2 bases from V and 4 bases from J, with 11 bases between. The CDR3 contains 14 residues.

This clone was found once. J is TRBJ1-5 and V is TRBV6-5; D might be TRBD1 (5 bases). The CDR3 extends over 16 amino acids. CDR1 MNHEY and CDR2 SVGAGI come from the germline V gene. V dropped 2 bases and J dropped 0 bases, with 11 bases sitting between them. The CDR3 here is CASSYGGTDSNQPQHF. CDR3 DNA: TGTGCCAGCAGTTACGGAGGGACGGATAGCAATCAGCCCCAGCATTTT.

This chain connects TRBV20-1 to TRBJ2-1, with 7 bases identical to TRBD1. Germline V gene sequence: CDR1 DFQATT, CDR2 SNEGSKA (reference sequence). The trim removed 3 bases at V and 2 bases at J, leaving 7 bases unmatched. The length of the CDR3 is 15 residues. CDR3 residues: CSASTGTVTYNEQFF. Written as DNA, the CDR3 is TGCAGTGCTAGTACCGGGACAGTGACCTACAATGAGCAGTTCTTC.

Only a few counts were recorded for this clone. The chain has TRBV6-5 and TRBJ2-2, with a possible D match to TRBD1 (6 bases). The CDR3 runs 14 residues. The germline V and J ends were trimmed by 8 bases and 3 bases, with 13 bases remaining between them. Germline V gene sequence: CDR1 MNHEY, CDR2 SVGAGI. The CDR3 DNA follows: TGTGCCAGCCTGGGGGCGAGAGACACCGGGGAGCTGTTTTTT. Translated, it gives CASLGARDTGELFF.

V gene TRBV7-6 combines with J gene TRBJ1-4; 9 bases match TRBD1. The CDR3 runs to 19 residues. Germline V gene lookup returns CDR1 SGHVS and CDR2 FNYEAQ. Trimming at V came to 5 bases and at J to 0 bases, leaving 13 bases not matched to a gene. CDR3 sequence reads: CASSEDRGEVESTNEKLFF. DNA for the CDR3: TGTGCCAGCAGCGAGGACAGGGGTGAGGTAGAGTCAACTAATGAAAAACTGTTTTTT.

The J gene is TRBJ1-2, the V gene TRBV19, with D possibly TRBD1 on 6 matching bases. The CDR3 has 14 amino acids. Trimming cost V 2 bases and J 2 bases, with 9 bases left between them. Per the germline V gene, CDR1 is LNHDA and CDR2 is SQIVND (reference sequence). The DNA of the CDR3 is TGTGCCAGTAGTATATATGGACAGAACTATGGCTACACCTTC. This gives the protein CASSIYGQNYGYTF.

The chain has TRBV18 and TRBJ2-5; no firm D call. The germline V gene has CDR1 KGHSH and CDR2 LQKENI. This CDR3 has 13 residues. The V gene lost 4 bases and the J gene lost 2 bases, with 8 bases spanning the gap. The CDR3 reads CASSQETQETQYF. CDR3 in DNA: TGTGCCAGCTCACAGGAGACTCAAGAGACCCAGTACTTC.

The genes are TRBV20-1 and TRBJ1-1, with a weak D call TRBD1 (6 bases). Looked up from germline, CDR1 is DFQATT and CDR2 is SNEGSKA (reference sequence). Trimming removed 3 bases at V and 5 bases at J, with 16 bases between. The CDR3 loop spans 14 amino acids. CDR3 DNA: TGCAGTGCTAGTTCCCAGGGGCGGTGGACTGAAGCTTTCTTT. As protein: CSASSQGRWTEAFF.

This clone was found once. V usage is TRBV7-2 and J usage is TRBJ2-5; 11 nucleotides agree with TRBD1. V trimming: 5 bases; J trimming: 6 bases; junction bases outside the gene matches: 11. The CDR3 loop spans 16 amino acids. Germline lookup yields CDR1 SGHTA and CDR2 FQGNSA. CDR3 nucleotide sequence: TGTGCCAGCAGCCACAGAGGACAGGGGGCCAGACAGACCCAGTACTTC. Amino acid sequence: CASSHRGQGARQTQYF. Based on the CDR3 plus reference TRBV7-2 and TRBJ2-5, the full variable domain is GAGVSQSPSNKVTEKGKDVELRCDPISGHTALYWYRQSLGQGLEFLIYFQGNSAPDKSGLPSDRFSAERTGGSVSTLTIQRTQQEDSAVYLCASSHRGQGARQTQYFGPGTRLLVL.

This clone has more than one count but fewer than ten. This chain links TRBV7-3 with TRBJ2-1; 8 bases align to TRBD2. Per the germline V gene, CDR1 is SGHTA and CDR2 is FQGTGA. The CDR3 sequence is 15 residues long. V lost 3 bases and J lost 7; bases outside the gene matches: 8. In DNA, the CDR3 is TGTGCCAGCAGCTTCTTAGCGGGGAGGGTGAATGAGCAGTTCTTC. Protein sequence: CASSFLAGRVNEQFF.

This chain uses TRBV9 with TRBJ2-1, with 9 positions matching TRBD2. The junction had 5 bases not matched to a gene; V was cut back by 4 bases and J by 0 bases. The CDR3 runs 16 residues. Germline-derived CDR1 and CDR2 are SGDLS and YYNGEE. CDR3 loop: CASSLRGGVSYNEQFF. CDR3 DNA sequence: TGTGCCAGCAGCCTCCGCGGGGGGGTCTCCTACAATGAGCAGTTCTTC.

J is TRBJ2-1 and V is TRBV10-2; 14 bases align to TRBD2. The V and J ends lost 4 bases and 6 bases, in that order; junction bases with no gene match: 8. The length of the CDR3 is 17 residues. In germline, CDR1 is WSHSY, CDR2 SAAADI. CDR3 nucleotides: TGCGCCAGCAGTGGCCACCGACTAGCGGGAGGGTCCAATGAGCAGTTCTTC. It encodes CASSGHRLAGGSNEQFF.

This chain uses TRBV7-2 with TRBJ1-1; 9 bases are shared with TRBD1. The V segment lost 5 bases and the J segment 3 bases; nucleotides outside the gene matches: 4. Germline V gene lookup returns CDR1 SGHTA and CDR2 FQGNSA. CDR3 size: 14 residues. CDR3: CASSPTGGHTEAFF. The CDR3 nucleotides are TGTGCCAGCAGCCCAACAGGGGGCCACACTGAAGCTTTCTTT.

This sequence joins TRBV7-6 and TRBJ1-6, with 8 bases identical to TRBD1. V lost 5 bases to trimming and J lost 8 bases; unmatched junction nucleotides: 8. CDR1 is SGHVS and CDR2 is FNYEAQ in the germline V gene. This CDR3 spans 15 amino acids. The chain's CDR3 is CASSQGQGYDSPLHF. The CDR3 bases are TGTGCCAGCAGCCAAGGACAGGGTTACGATTCACCCCTCCACTTT.

This clone was observed many times. The chain carries TRBV4-1 and TRBJ2-7, with D hard to call. V lost 0 bases and J 0 bases, leaving 6 bases between the germline ends. The germline V gene encodes CDR1 MGHRA and CDR2 YSYEKL. The length of the CDR3 is 14 residues. CDR3 sequence (DNA): TGCGCCAGCAGCCAAGATCCGGGCTCCTACGAGCAGTACTTC. Encoded protein: CASSQDPGSYEQYF.

The CDR3 loop is CATSREGQGKGLVTEAFF. The DNA of the CDR3 is TGTGCCACCAGCAGAGAGGGACAGGGGAAGGGGCTGGTCACTGAAGCTTTCTTT. V usage is TRBV15 and J usage is TRBJ1-1; 10 bases agree with TRBD1. CDR3 length: 18 amino acids. Germline trimming cut 0 bases from V and 4 bases from J; bases unmatched to any gene: 11. The germline V gene has CDR1 LNHNV and CDR2 YYDKDF (reference sequence).

The CDR3: CASSVRGRETYEQYF. The CDR3 DNA is TGTGCCAGCAGTGTCCGGGGGAGGGAAACCTACGAGCAGTACTTC. The chain recombines TRBV25-1 with TRBJ2-7; TRBD2 aligns across 7 bases. The CDR3 extends over 15 amino acids. CDR1 MGHDK and CDR2 SYGVNS come from the germline V gene. V lost 4 bases to trimming and J lost 2 bases; unmatched junction nucleotides: 8.

CDR3 in DNA: TGTGCCAGCAGCCCAAAGGTAGCGGGGTACACCGGGGAGCTGTTTTTT. Translated: CASSPKVAGYTGELFF. The chain carries TRBV7-8 and TRBJ2-2, with TRBD2 identical over 8 bases. Germline V gene sequence: CDR1 SGHVS, CDR2 FQNEAQ. This CDR3 has 16 residues. Trimming removed 5 bases from V and 3 bases from J; junction bases left unmatched: 8. Complete variable domain (other parts from reference TRBV7-8 and TRBJ2-2): GAGVSQSPRYKVAKRGQDVALRCDPISGHVSLFWYQQALGQGPEFLTYFQNEAQLDKSGLPSDRFFAERPEGSVSTLKIQRTQQEDSAVYLCASSPKVAGYTGELFFGEGSRLTVL.

This clone occurred once. This chain links TRBV12-5 with TRBJ2-1, with TRBD2 matching 8 bases. The germline gives CDR1 LGHNT, CDR2 FRNRAP. Trimming cost V 3 bases and J 9 bases; bases outside gene matches: 4. The CDR3 runs 13 residues. The CDR3 protein is CASGFGTRSEQFF. The CDR3 DNA sequence: TGTGCTAGTGGTTTCGGGACTAGGAGTGAGCAGTTCTTC.

The chain uses TRBV7-2 and TRBJ2-1, with 14 bases that match TRBD2. This CDR3 has 17 amino acids. CDR1 is SGHTA, CDR2 FQGNSA, per germline. J was trimmed by 4 bases and V by 5 bases; bases with no gene match: 7. The CDR3 loop is CASSQWGTSGRYNEQFF. The DNA for the CDR3 is TGTGCCAGCAGCCAATGGGGGACTAGCGGGAGATACAATGAGCAGTTCTTC.

V usage is TRBV7-2 and J usage is TRBJ2-3; 7 bases align to TRBD2. V shed 2 bases and J 4 bases; nucleotides not matched to a gene: 6. Per germline, CDR1 SGHTA and CDR2 FQGNSA. CDR3 length equals 15 residues. This CDR3 is CASSLLGGGADTQYF. The CDR3 DNA follows: TGTGCCAGCAGCTTATTAGGCGGGGGAGCAGATACGCAGTATTTT.

This chain uses TRBV9 with TRBJ2-2; TRBD1 matches 12 bases. The CDR3 covers 17 residues. J lost 2 bases, V lost 3 bases, and 5 bases had no gene match. In germline, CDR1 is SGDLS, CDR2 YYNGEE. This CDR3 is CASSGRDRGPNTGELFF. The CDR3 DNA reads TGTGCCAGCAGCGGCCGGGACAGGGGGCCAAACACCGGGGAGCTGTTTTTT.

This clone has only one observation. This sequence joins TRBV5-1 and TRBJ1-2; possible D gene TRBD1, 6 bases. The CDR3 is 14 residues long. The V gene lost 0 bases and the J gene lost 13 bases, with 19 bases spanning the gap. Germline-derived CDR1 and CDR2 are SGHRS and YFSETQ. CDR3 loop: CASSLGAGTQECTF. DNA for the CDR3: TGCGCCAGCAGCTTGGGCGCCGGGACACAGGAGTGCACCTTC.

V and J are TRBV5-1 and TRBJ2-2; 10 positions agree with TRBD2. V shed 4 bases, J shed 7 bases, and the junction held 13 bases outside the gene matches. The length of the CDR3 is 17 residues. Germline CDR1 and CDR2: SGHRS and YFSETQ. The CDR3 sequence is CASSPGAQRGGDGELFF. CDR3 DNA sequence: TGCGCCAGCAGCCCGGGAGCCCAGCGGGGGGGTGACGGGGAGCTGTTTTTT.